What follows are 31 T cell receptor beta chains derived from one specimen sequenced in a study of blood T cell repertoires in COVID-19. Produced via immunoSEQ multiplex PCR; TCRdb's table is partial and in-frame only. The sample gives 200,000 to 250,000 clones, roughly 76% of which show up once; 6.5% to 9.5% is in the top ten. The sequenced sample consisted of peripheral blood. The source of these receptors is a woman aged 80 or over with COVID-19, enrolled during active disease.

This clone was recorded once. The rearrangement links TRBV28 to TRBJ1-2; D may be TRBD1 (6 bases). Germline loops: CDR1 MDHEN, CDR2 SYDVKM. This CDR3 region has 14 residues. V was clipped by 6 bases and J by 6 bases, with 17 bases between them. The CDR3 spells CASSPGAGPNGYTF. In nucleotides, the CDR3 is TGTGCCAGCAGCCCAGGGGCAGGTCCTAATGGCTACACCTTC.

This rearrangement joins TRBV9 to TRBJ1-1; D is unresolved. CDR3 length: 10 amino acids. CDR1 and CDR2 (germline): SGDLS, YYNGEE. Trimming shortened V by 9 bases and J by 2 bases, and 5 bases separated the two germline ends. This CDR3 reads CAIFNTEAFF. DNA for the CDR3: TGTGCCATCTTTAACACTGAAGCTTTCTTT.

Of note for this clone: Other DNA sequences within the sample encode an identical CDR3. The V gene is TRBV7-2, the J gene TRBJ2-2; no reliable D call. Germline CDR1 is SGHTA and CDR2 is FQGNSA. This CDR3 is 14 amino acids long. V was trimmed by 0 bases and J by 1 base, leaving 3 bases between them. For the CDR3, the DNA is TGTGCCAGCAGCTTAGCGAGGAACACCGGGGAGCTGTTTTTT. Translation: CASSLARNTGELFF.

This chain's CDR3 is CATSRGLAGERGKNEQFF. Here the CDR3 DNA reads TGTGCCACCAGCAGGGGACTAGCGGGAGAACGCGGAAAAAATGAGCAGTTCTTC. The gene calls are TRBV15 and TRBJ2-1; TRBD2 aligns across 14 bases. Germline values: CDR1 LNHNV, CDR2 YYDKDF (reference sequence). Germline trimming cut 3 bases from V and 7 bases from J; bases unmatched to any gene: 11. This CDR3 has 18 amino acids.

The chain couples TRBV2 to TRBJ2-1; 8 bases are shared with TRBD1. This CDR3 is 11 amino acids long. Germline V CDR1 and CDR2: SNHLY, FYNNEI. Trimming took 5 bases from V and 15 from J; bases not matched to a gene: 6. The CDR3 DNA sequence: TGTGCCAGCAGTTATGACAGGGGAAGGTTCTTC. Translated, it gives CASSYDRGRFF.

This sequence joins TRBV5-4 and TRBJ2-1; 11 bases fit TRBD2. Germline assignment: CDR1 SGHNT and CDR2 YYREEE (reference sequence). V was clipped by 5 bases and J by 5 bases; unmatched bases: 6. The CDR3 is 15 amino acids. Written as DNA, the CDR3 is TGTGCCAGCAGTCTAGCGGGAGGAAGGCACAATGAGCAGTTCTTC. It codes for CASSLAGGRHNEQFF.

The chain links TRBV5-1 to TRBJ1-5, with D possibly matching TRBD1 (5 bases). Per germline, CDR1 SGHRS and CDR2 YFSETQ. The CDR3 is 15 amino acids. The V and J ends lost 2 bases and 1 base respectively, with 10 bases between them. Here the CDR3 DNA reads TGCGCCAGCAGCTTAGACGACAGCAGCAATCAGCCCCAGCATTTT. Translated: CASSLDDSSNQPQHF.

This clone was observed once. CDR3 residues: CASLTTRGTEAFF. CDR3 bases: TGTGCCAGCTTGACCACGCGAGGCACTGAAGCTTTCTTT. This chain uses TRBV18 with TRBJ1-1, with D unclear. Germline V gene sequence: CDR1 KGHSH, CDR2 LQKENI. The CDR3 has 13 residues. Trimming cost V 7 bases and J 4 bases, with 13 bases left between them.

The genes are TRBV4-1 and TRBJ1-4; D is perhaps TRBD1 (6 bases). Between the trimmed V and J ends, which lost 4 bases and 8 bases, there was a span of 17 bases. Germline CDR1 MGHRA, CDR2 YSYEKL. The CDR3 consists of 15 residues. This CDR3 is CASSPPSGGREKLFF. CDR3 nucleotides: TGCGCCAGCAGCCCCCCGTCGGGGGGCAGGGAAAAACTGTTTTTT.

The V call is TRBV9, the J call TRBJ2-3; 7 bases map to TRBD1. Trimming removed 3 bases from V and 4 bases from J; junction bases left unmatched: 2. CDR3 length: 13 amino acids. Germline V gene data show CDR1 as SGDLS and CDR2 as YYNGEE. This CDR3 is CASSGDRADTQYF. The CDR3 DNA reads TGTGCCAGCAGCGGAGACAGGGCAGATACGCAGTATTTT. Based on the CDR3 plus reference TRBV9 and TRBJ2-3, the full variable domain is DSGVTQTPKHLITATGQRVTLRCSPRSGDLSVYWYQQSLDQGLQFLIQYYNGEERAKGNILERFSAQQFPDLHSELNLSSLELGDSALYFCASSGDRADTQYFGPGTRLTVL.

This sequence joins TRBV5-5 and TRBJ1-5, with 7 bases fitting TRBD1. The trim removed 2 bases at V and 6 bases at J, leaving 5 bases unmatched. There are 14 residues in the CDR3. The germline V gene encodes CDR1 SGHKS and CDR2 YYEKEE (reference sequence). The CDR3 reads CASSFDRVTQPQHF. CDR3 DNA: TGTGCCAGCAGCTTTGACAGGGTAACTCAGCCCCAGCATTTT.

The rearrangement uses TRBV10-3 and TRBJ2-1; TRBD1 matches at 7 bases. Trimming cost V 7 bases and J 5 bases; bases outside gene matches: 11. The CDR3 is 15 residues long. Germline V gene lookup returns CDR1 ENHRY and CDR2 SYGVKD. The CDR3 coding sequence is TGTGCCATCACTATCGGGCAGGGGGAGAACAATGAGCAGTTCTTC. Its translation: CAITIGQGENNEQFF.

This chain uses TRBV19 with TRBJ2-1; the D gene is possibly TRBD1 (6 bases). Trimming stripped 0 bases from V and 10 bases from J, with 10 bases between. This CDR3 contains 13 residues. In germline, CDR1 is LNHDA, CDR2 SQIVND (reference sequence). Written as DNA, the CDR3 is TGTGCCAGTAGTATAGACAGGGGTCGGGAGCAGTTCTTC. Translated: CASSIDRGREQFF.

The rearrangement uses TRBV7-9 and TRBJ2-2; 8 bases align to TRBD2. Germline V lookup: CDR1 SEHNR, CDR2 FQNEAQ (reference sequence). Trimming took 5 bases from V and 4 from J; bases not matched to a gene: 9. The CDR3 contains 16 residues. CDR3 residues: CASSPAAGAGTGELFF. The CDR3 bases are TGTGCCAGCAGCCCGGCAGCGGGGGCGGGCACCGGGGAGCTGTTTTTT.

The chain links TRBV5-6 to TRBJ2-5, with D maybe TRBD1 (6 bases). The germline gives CDR1 SGHDT, CDR2 YYEEEE. The CDR3 is 14 residues long. Trimming pared 4 bases from V and 3 bases from J, leaving 13 bases between. CDR3 sequence reads: CASSPTRTEETQYF. The CDR3 nucleotides read TGTGCCAGCAGCCCTACTCGGACAGAAGAGACCCAGTACTTC.

The chain combines TRBV11-1 with TRBJ1-1, with 7 bases identical to TRBD1. CDR3 length equals 16 residues. Germline V gene lookup returns CDR1 SGHAT and CDR2 FQDESV (reference sequence). V shed 3 bases, J shed 1 base, and the junction held 8 bases outside the gene matches. The CDR3 DNA follows: TGTGCCAGCAGCTTCGACAGGGTACGGGCGAACACTGAAGCTTTCTTT. It is translated as CASSFDRVRANTEAFF.

This rearrangement joins TRBV3-1 (or the pseudogene TRBV3-2) to TRBJ2-2; 15 positions match TRBD2. This CDR3 spans 17 amino acids. V shed 7 bases, J shed 4 bases, and the junction held 7 bases outside the gene matches. Germline CDR1 LGHDT, CDR2 YNNKEL (reference sequence). CDR3 region: CASTRTSGGGSTGELFF. For the CDR3, the DNA is TGTGCCAGCACCAGGACTAGCGGGGGGGGAAGCACCGGGGAGCTGTTTTTT.

The rearrangement uses TRBV15 and TRBJ2-7; TRBD2 is a possible D gene (6 bases). The CDR3 contains 14 residues. The V gene lost 1 base and the J gene lost 7 bases, with 14 bases spanning the gap. CDR1 is LNHNV and CDR2 is YYDKDF in the germline V gene (reference sequence). This CDR3 reads CATSRVWGGGEQYF. In nucleotides, the CDR3 is TGTGCCACCAGCAGAGTGTGGGGAGGAGGGGAGCAGTACTTC.

The rearrangement uses TRBV7-2 and TRBJ2-3, with 14 nucleotides matching TRBD2. V gave up 6 bases and J gave up 8 bases; unmatched junction bases: 13. CDR3 length equals 17 residues. Germline V gene data show CDR1 as SGHTA and CDR2 as FQGNSA. Here the CDR3 reads CASRGTSGSTFGGTQYF. CDR3 nucleotide sequence: TGTGCCAGCAGGGGGACTAGCGGGAGTACCTTTGGGGGTACGCAGTATTTT.

The chain links TRBV28 to TRBJ1-5, with TRBD1 matching 7 bases. The junction had 11 bases not matched to a gene; V was cut back by 6 bases and J by 0 bases. The CDR3 loop spans 17 amino acids. The germline gives CDR1 MDHEN, CDR2 SYDVKM. For the CDR3, the DNA is TGTGCCAGCAGGACTTGGGGACAGATTGATAGCAATCAGCCCCAGCATTTT. Protein: CASRTWGQIDSNQPQHF.

The chain recombines TRBV5-4 with TRBJ1-4; 8 positions match TRBD1. Germline trimming cut 4 bases from V and 1 base from J; bases unmatched to any gene: 6. The CDR3 sequence is 16 residues long. Germline V gives CDR1 SGHNT, CDR2 YYREEE (reference sequence). The CDR3, as DNA: TGTGCCAGCAGCCCAGGGGGCCGGGAAACTAATGAAAAACTGTTTTTT. This sequence encodes CASSPGGRETNEKLFF.

This clone was counted many times. V is TRBV5-1 and J is TRBJ1-1; 8 nucleotides align to TRBD1. The ends lost 5 bases at V and 7 bases at J; junction bases unmatched: 7. CDR3 size: 13 residues. Germline V gene data show CDR1 as SGHRS and CDR2 as YFSETQ. CDR3 nucleotide sequence: TGCGCCAGCAGTTTAACAGGGGGTCTTGAAGCTTTCTTT. Encoded protein: CASSLTGGLEAFF.

J is TRBJ1-2 and V is TRBV29-1, with TRBD1 matching over 8 bases. J was trimmed by 6 bases and V by 4 bases; bases with no gene match: 4. The CDR3 sequence is 12 residues long. Germline V gene data show CDR1 as SQVTM and CDR2 as ANQGSEA. The CDR3 region has the DNA TGCAGCGTTGCCCGGGACAGGCATGGCTACACCTTC. Protein product: CSVARDRHGYTF.

The genes are TRBV10-1 and TRBJ2-7, with D possibly matching TRBD2 (6 bases). Looked up from germline, CDR1 is WNHNN and CDR2 is SYGVQD (reference sequence). Trimming shortened V by 2 bases and J by 0 bases, and 11 bases separated the two germline ends. The CDR3 spans 15 residues. The CDR3 sequence: CASSEGSGISYEQYF. The CDR3 DNA sequence: TGCGCCAGCAGTGAGGGTAGCGGAATCTCCTACGAGCAGTACTTC.

The chain links TRBV6-6 to TRBJ2-7; D remains ambiguous. Trimming pared 2 bases from V and 0 bases from J, leaving 14 bases between. CDR1 is MNHNY and CDR2 is SVGAGI in the germline V gene (reference sequence). The length of the CDR3 is 16 residues. CDR3 coding DNA: TGTGCCAGCAGTTACGCTGGGCTGAAGAGCTCCTACGAGCAGTACTTC. Translated, it gives CASSYAGLKSSYEQYF.

This clone is a singleton in its sample. The rearrangement joins TRBV28 to TRBJ2-1; 9 bases are shared with TRBD2. Trimming cost V 5 bases and J 2 bases; bases outside gene matches: 7. The CDR3 totals 16 residues. Germline V gene lookup returns CDR1 MDHEN and CDR2 SYDVKM. CDR3 DNA: TGTGCCAGCAGTACCCGACTAGCGGAAACCTACAATGAGCAGTTCTTC. It is translated as CASSTRLAETYNEQFF.

V is TRBV5-4 and J is TRBJ2-3; 9 nucleotides line up with TRBD2. This CDR3 region has 15 residues. Germline V CDR1 and CDR2: SGHNT, YYREEE (reference sequence). V was pared by 0 bases and J by 8 bases, with 7 bases of the junction left unmatched. CDR3 in amino acids: CASSLASGGPPTQYF. CDR3 sequence (DNA): TGTGCCAGCAGCTTGGCCAGCGGGGGGCCCCCTACGCAGTATTTT. The full variable domain, in which reference TRBV5-4 and TRBJ2-3 provide the parts outside the CDR3, is ETGVTQSPTHLIKTRGQQVTLRCSSQSGHNTVSWYQQALGQGPQFIFQYYREEENGRGNFPPRFSGLQFPNYSSELNVNALELDDSALYLCASSLASGGPPTQYFGPGTRLTVL.

This clone has just one count. The rearrangement uses TRBV5-1 and TRBJ2-3; 12 bases are shared with TRBD1. The length of the CDR3 is 18 residues. Germline assignment: CDR1 SGHRS and CDR2 YFSETQ. Germline trimming cut 3 bases from V and 6 bases from J; bases unmatched to any gene: 14. In DNA form, the CDR3 reads TGCGCCAGCAGCTCCCCCCGAGGGACAGGGGGCGCAACGGATACGCAGTATTTT. This sequence encodes CASSSPRGTGGATDTQYF.

The chain joins TRBV28 to TRBJ2-7; 7 bases line up with TRBD1. The CDR3 covers 13 residues. J was trimmed by 1 base and V by 4 bases; bases with no gene match: 1. Looked up from germline, CDR1 is MDHEN and CDR2 is SYDVKM. CDR3 sequence reads: CASSWDSSYEQYF. The CDR3 DNA reads TGTGCCAGCAGTTGGGACAGTTCCTACGAGCAGTACTTC. The whole variable domain, filled in from reference TRBV28 and TRBJ2-7, reads DVKVTQSSRYLVKRTGEKVFLECVQDMDHENMFWYRQDPGLGLRLIYFSYDVKMKEKGDIPEGYSVSREKKERFSLILESASTNQTSMYLCASSWDSSYEQYFGPGTRLTVT.

This chain uses TRBV5-6 with TRBJ2-1; 11 bases are shared with TRBD2. The germline gives CDR1 SGHDT, CDR2 YYEEEE. V gave up 0 bases and J gave up 6 bases; unmatched junction bases: 2. CDR3 length equals 15 residues. For the CDR3, the DNA is TGTGCCAGCAGCTTGGTTGGGACTAGCGGCAATGAGCAGTTCTTC. As protein: CASSLVGTSGNEQFF.

The V gene is TRBV28, the J gene TRBJ1-2; D unresolved. There are 12 residues in the CDR3. CDR1 MDHEN and CDR2 SYDVKM come from the germline V gene. V was trimmed by 6 bases and J by 4 bases, leaving 9 bases between them. This CDR3 is CASSSTSYGYTF. The CDR3 DNA reads TGTGCCAGCAGCTCCACTAGCTATGGCTACACCTTC.